A selection of T cell receptor beta chains follows, all from one sample in a study of T cells in Graves' hyperthyroidism and ophthalmopathy. TCRdb reanalysed the multiplex PCR reads using MiXCR and keeps one entry per CDR3 protein. This sample has more than 600,000 distinct CDR3 sequences, with approximately 16% found just once. The sequencing input was blood. The receptor source for this set is a man between 18 and 29 years old with Graves' hyperthyroidism. CDR3s include the opening cysteine and the closing phenylalanine or tryptophan. Fields, in order: V gene, D gene, J gene, clone size, CDR3 protein, CDR3 DNA. The D gene is left open where the match is weak. A clone size is listed for some rows: how often the clone was seen (once, few, many), or a class if it is expanded.

v_gene: TRBV3-1; d_gene: TRBD1; j_gene: TRBJ1-1; abundance: many; CDR3aa: CASSAYSGTGSTEAFF; CDR3nt: TGTGCCAGCAGCGCCTACTCGGGGACAGGGAGTACTGAAGCTTTCTTT
v_gene: TRBV9; d_gene: .; j_gene: TRBJ1-2; abundance: .; CDR3aa: CASSVASEGKGYTF; CDR3nt: TGTGCCAGCAGCGTAGCTTCGGAGGGTAAAGGCTACACCTTC
v_gene: TRBV3-1; d_gene: TRBD2; j_gene: TRBJ2-1; abundance: many; CDR3aa: CASSQSAGGVEQFF; CDR3nt: TGTGCCAGCAGCCAAAGCGCGGGAGGGGTGGAGCAGTTCTTC
v_gene: TRBV12-5; d_gene: .; j_gene: TRBJ2-5; abundance: few; CDR3aa: CASGLGDETQYF; CDR3nt: TGTGCTAGTGGTTTGGGAGACGAGACCCAGTACTTC
v_gene: TRBV11-3; d_gene: TRBD2; j_gene: TRBJ2-1; abundance: few; CDR3aa: CASREGKGGGRGYNEQFF; CDR3nt: TGTGCCAGCCGAGAAGGGAAAGGTGGCGGGAGGGGGTACAATGAGCAGTTCTTC
v_gene: TRBV6-1; d_gene: .; j_gene: TRBJ2-1; abundance: few; CDR3aa: CASAEASYNEQFF; CDR3nt: TGTGCCAGCGCAGAGGCCTCCTACAATGAGCAGTTCTTC
v_gene: TRBV7-6; d_gene: .; j_gene: TRBJ1-5; abundance: many; CDR3aa: CASSLGRNQPQHF; CDR3nt: TGTGCCAGCAGCTTAGGTCGCAATCAGCCCCAGCATTTT
v_gene: TRBV7-3; d_gene: .; j_gene: TRBJ1-1; abundance: .; CDR3aa: CASSLSGHMNTEAFF; CDR3nt: TGTGCCAGCAGCTTATCGGGGCACATGAACACTGAAGCTTTCTTT
v_gene: TRBV7-8; d_gene: .; j_gene: TRBJ1-2; abundance: .; CDR3aa: CASSLAGQNSHGYTF; CDR3nt: TGTGCCAGCAGCTTAGCGGGACAAAACTCCCATGGCTACACCTTC
v_gene: TRBV5-1; d_gene: .; j_gene: TRBJ1-2; abundance: many; CDR3aa: CASSLGENYGYTF; CDR3nt: TGTGCCAGCAGTTTAGGGGAGAACTATGGCTACACCTTC
v_gene: TRBV9; d_gene: .; j_gene: TRBJ1-4; abundance: .; CDR3aa: CASSVMGAGQHGEKLFF; CDR3nt: TGTGCCAGCAGCGTCATGGGCGCGGGGCAGCACGGGGAAAAACTGTTTTTT
v_gene: TRBV24-1; d_gene: .; j_gene: TRBJ1-2; abundance: many; CDR3aa: CATSGLTGGGYTF; CDR3nt: TGTGCCACCAGTGGTTTGACAGGAGGAGGCTACACCTTC
v_gene: TRBV29-1; d_gene: .; j_gene: TRBJ2-2; abundance: .; CDR3aa: CSVAVGGRTGELFF; CDR3nt: TGCAGCGTTGCAGTGGGGGGGCGCACCGGGGAGCTGTTTTTT
v_gene: TRBV7-9; d_gene: .; j_gene: TRBJ2-7; abundance: few; CDR3aa: CASSLKGPSSYEQYF; CDR3nt: TGTGCCAGCAGCTTAAAAGGCCCGAGCTCCTACGAGCAGTACTTC
v_gene: TRBV2; d_gene: .; j_gene: TRBJ1-2; abundance: many; CDR3aa: CASEGRVDYGYTF; CDR3nt: TGTGCCAGCGAGGGCAGGGTCGACTATGGCTACACCTTC
v_gene: TRBV2; d_gene: TRBD1; j_gene: TRBJ1-2; abundance: many; CDR3aa: CASDRGRTYGYTF; CDR3nt: TGTGCCAGTGACAGGGGGCGTACCTATGGCTACACCTTC
v_gene: TRBV6-1; d_gene: TRBD2; j_gene: TRBJ2-1; abundance: .; CDR3aa: CASSPFSGGYNEQFF; CDR3nt: TGTGCCAGCTCGCCTTTTAGCGGGGGCTACAATGAGCAGTTCTTC
v_gene: TRBV10-2; d_gene: TRBD2; j_gene: TRBJ2-1; abundance: many; CDR3aa: CASSFTSGRNEQFF; CDR3nt: TGCGCCAGCAGTTTCACTAGCGGGAGAAATGAGCAGTTCTTC
v_gene: TRBV24-1; d_gene: TRBD1; j_gene: TRBJ1-2; abundance: few; CDR3aa: CATSDPEAGGIYGYTF; CDR3nt: TGTGCCACCAGTGATCCTGAGGCAGGGGGCATCTATGGCTACACCTTC
v_gene: TRBV20-1; d_gene: .; j_gene: TRBJ2-6; abundance: few; CDR3aa: CSASRDAGANVLTF; CDR3nt: TGCAGTGCTAGCAGGGATGCTGGGGCCAACGTCCTGACTTTC
v_gene: TRBV7-9; d_gene: .; j_gene: TRBJ2-1; abundance: .; CDR3aa: CASSPPARMGYNEQFF; CDR3nt: TGTGCCAGCAGCCCCCCAGCGCGTATGGGGTACAATGAGCAGTTCTTC
v_gene: TRBV12-3/TRBV12-4; d_gene: .; j_gene: TRBJ1-4; abundance: many; CDR3aa: CASSSGVREKLFF; CDR3nt: TGTGCCAGCAGTTCCGGGGTACGTGAAAAACTGTTTTTT
v_gene: TRBV13; d_gene: TRBD1; j_gene: TRBJ2-5; abundance: few; CDR3aa: CASSLGLTGREETQYF; CDR3nt: TGTGCCAGCAGCTTAGGATTGACAGGGCGGGAAGAGACCCAGTACTTC
v_gene: TRBV4-1; d_gene: .; j_gene: TRBJ2-3; abundance: many; CDR3aa: CASSQETRGAQYF; CDR3nt: TGCGCCAGCAGCCAAGAAACTAGAGGCGCGCAGTATTTT
v_gene: TRBV2; d_gene: TRBD1; j_gene: TRBJ2-7; abundance: .; CDR3aa: CASSPTGTGYYEQYF; CDR3nt: TGTGCCAGCAGTCCTACCGGGACAGGATACTACGAGCAGTACTTC
v_gene: TRBV4-1; d_gene: .; j_gene: TRBJ1-4; abundance: .; CDR3aa: CASSQRQTNNEKLFF; CDR3nt: TGCGCCAGCAGCCAAAGACAGACGAATAATGAAAAACTGTTTTTT
v_gene: TRBV24-1; d_gene: .; j_gene: TRBJ1-2; abundance: few; CDR3aa: CATSNVRGYTF; CDR3nt: TGTGCCACCAGTAATGTAAGGGGCTACACCTTC